These T cell receptor beta chains were read from a single sample in a study of PD-1 blockade in classical Hodgkin lymphoma. Some clones are missing from TCRdb's copy, which holds only in-frame ones; the method was immunoSEQ multiplex PCR. In the table there are around 18,000 clones, around 74% of which are singletons. This material consisted of CD4+ T cells from blood, taken before the fourth cycle of nivolumab. All receptors derive from a human donor with classical Hodgkin lymphoma. Each CDR3 is given without its conserved first and last residue. Each record gives: V gene, D gene, J gene, CDR3 protein. D genes are given only for firm matches.

V: TRBV19
D: .
J: TRBJ2-3
CDR3: ASRVSGRTDTQY

V: TRBV6-5
D: .
J: TRBJ2-3
CDR3: ASQTGGLGTDTQY

V: TRBV10-1
D: .
J: TRBJ2-7
CDR3: ASSETGEGTYEQY

V: TRBV15
D: .
J: TRBJ1-2
CDR3: ATSPTDYLSNYGYT

V: TRBV7-2
D: TRBD2
J: TRBJ2-7
CDR3: ASSLALAASYEQY

V: TRBV23-1
D: TRBD1
J: TRBJ2-7
CDR3: ASSQPGTAYEQY

V: TRBV5-1
D: .
J: TRBJ2-1
CDR3: ASSLGGDEQF

V: TRBV7-8
D: TRBD1
J: TRBJ2-7
CDR3: ASSLVGTDSYEQY

V: TRBV10-3
D: TRBD2
J: TRBJ2-7
CDR3: AISGWTSGSYEQY

V: TRBV19
D: .
J: TRBJ2-5
CDR3: ASSIAGVGFEETQY

V: TRBV6-5
D: .
J: TRBJ1-1
CDR3: ASSGQLDTEAF

V: TRBV27
D: .
J: TRBJ2-7
CDR3: ASSLRLGGKEQY

V: TRBV9
D: TRBD2
J: TRBJ2-5
CDR3: ASSAEGLAGGPGETQY

V: TRBV19
D: .
J: TRBJ1-2
CDR3: ASTHGTGYT

V: TRBV7-2
D: .
J: TRBJ1-1
CDR3: ASSPRSGKRNTEAF

V: TRBV30
D: .
J: TRBJ2-5
CDR3: AWSRQVQETQY

V: TRBV7-9
D: .
J: TRBJ2-6
CDR3: ASSPLQGSSGANVLT

V: TRBV4-2
D: .
J: TRBJ2-1
CDR3: ASSQDRGWRDNEQF

V: TRBV29-1
D: TRBD1
J: TRBJ2-3
CDR3: SVGQGTQY

V: TRBV6-1
D: TRBD1
J: TRBJ1-1
CDR3: ASSPNRGGTEAF